This T cell receptor (beta chain) stems from a study of regulatory T cells in long-lasting Graves disease (TCRdb year 2021). Study-level background: Antithyroid drugs had been taken for less than 3 months by newly diagnosed Graves' disease patients. Peripheral blood TCR sequencing and RNA sequencing compared persistent Graves' disease patients with newly diagnosed Graves' disease patients. The study was registered as a clinical trial and conducted in China. A total of roughly 33 samples underwent TCR sequencing: about 13 from persistent and about 20 from newly diagnosed Graves' disease patients. The study at large found these results: Lower TCR Shannon entropy and fewer highly expanded clones were observed in persistent Graves' disease patients than in newly diagnosed patients, which suggested clonal expansion. The authors acknowledged the small sample size as a limitation that may reduce accuracy. Preferential use of TRBV28, TRBJ1-2 and TRBJ2-5 was observed in persistent disease, whereas TRBV20-1 and TRBJ2-1 were favored in newly diagnosed disease. Sequencing and analysis were restricted to the TCR beta chain. Because the primary lesion, thyroid tissue, could not be accessed, the study looked at peripheral blood alone. A larger number of public clonotypes was shared among persistent patients (approximately 3,000) than among newly diagnosed patients (approximately 930).

Library method: multiplex PCR. Sequencing took place on an Illumina HiSeq 4000. To build TCR beta libraries, CDR3 regions were amplified by Arm-PCR using iRepertoire HTBI primers. Before sequencing, the PCR products went through gel purification. The study's own analysis went as follows. Gene usage analysis of CDR3 amino acid clonotypes relied on the approximately 60 TRBV and 14 TRBJ segments identified across samples. Filtered high-quality paired reads were merged into contigs using COPE and FqMerger. BLAST was used to align contigs to IMGT TRBV, TRBD and TRBJ reference genes, and CDR3 was defined according to IMGT. Any clonotype with a frequency above 0.1% was classified as a highly expanded clone. Shannon entropy served as the measure of repertoire diversity, while the Gini coefficient captured V-J evenness. Clonotypes shared by more than one individual were considered public. TCRdb ran its own pipeline on the public reads, namely fastp trimming at Q25 and MiXCR clone calling, and kept in-frame beta chains. Each CDR3 protein gets just one entry, which takes the most common genes and DNA from the rows behind it. TCRdb's processing, not the authors', yielded these V and J calls. The sample table shows about 470,000 distinct CDR3 sequences, and 15% are seen once. The ten largest clones add up to 16% of the sample.

Worth noting for this clonotype: No antigen is known for it. Relative to the germline gene, one junction end is altered; a read error may explain this.

Reading the germline V gene gives CDR1 MGHRA and CDR2 YSYEKL. The cysteine opens and the phenylalanine closes a CDR3 of 13 amino acids. Of the read, only the CDR3 DNA is kept; its 39 bases are in frame from base 1. This sample's time point label indicates: newly diagnosed GD, antithyroid drugs for less than 3 months. For both TCR sequencing and RNA sequencing, RNA was extracted from PBMCs in TRIzol. Graves' disease was diagnosed according to American Thyroid Association guidelines. Recruitment of patients was carried out at an endocrinology department in Xi'an, China. Each patient gave about 9.1 milliliters of peripheral blood, collected in an EDTA anticoagulant tube. Ficoll Paque Plus density gradient separation was used to isolate PBMCs, and no further T cell sorting was done. An Agilent 2100 Bioanalyzer and agarose gel were used to assess RNA quality, and a NanoDrop 2000 was used to measure RNA concentration.

The data were also submitted as part of a second study, on T cells in Graves' hyperthyroidism and ophthalmopathy. Looking at the second paper: A patient counted as having stable Graves' hyperthyroidism if no progression to ophthalmopathy occurred over 18 months of follow-up. Hyperthyroidism patients were aged 18 to 65 years and newly diagnosed, with disease duration of less than 2 months. Patients with uncontrolled infections, other autoimmune diseases, pregnancy or lactation were excluded. Diagnoses relied on clinical symptoms, serum thyroxine and TRAb, thyroid ultrasound and orbital computed tomography. For the first round of RT-PCR on the TCR CDR3, the HTBI primer set was used together with the Qiagen OneStep RT-PCR kit. Most expanded thyroid clonotypes (frequency above 0.001) were also detected in blood, a finding suggesting that blood repertoires may reflect thyroid immune responses. In cross-validation, a model built on a 13 V-J signature told ophthalmopathy apart from stable hyperthyroidism with 87.88% sensitivity and 81% to 82% specificity, and in testing the same model reached 80%/75%. In validation, progression to ophthalmopathy was predicted by the model with 55% to 71% sensitivity and just over 72% specificity, a median of around 6.5 months before onset. A discovery cohort of about 95 patients, roughly 45 with Graves' ophthalmopathy and 55 to 60 with stable Graves' hyperthyroidism, was used to find distinguishing TCR V-J signatures. Prospective prediction of ophthalmopathy was tested in an independent validation cohort of some 19 hyperthyroidism patients and 15 to 17 patients who later progressed to ophthalmopathy. The 100 or so discovery patients were randomly split 7:3 into training and test sets. Thyroid tissue and blood T-cell repertoires from six Graves' hyperthyroidism patients were also compared in the study. After sampling, hyperthyroidism patients received methimazole starting at 30 mg daily, and ophthalmopathy patients received high-dose intravenous methylprednisolone. Libraries were constructed in a second round of multiplex PCR, after which size selection and purification were carried out. Sequencing of the libraries was done on an Illumina HiSeq2000 using paired-end 100 bp reads. Raw data were processed with SOAPnuke, discarding reads with adapters, uncalled bases, mean Phred below 15, or no exact constant-primer or identifier match. COPE v1.2.5 was used to merge the high-quality paired reads, and each unique nucleotide sequence was defined as a clonotype. MiTCR v1.1 was used to align clonotypes to the IMGT TRBV, TRBD and TRBJ reference segments. The analysis was restricted to V-J combinations with a frequency above 0.0001, which together covered about 99% of the repertoires. A TCS score was defined as the ratio of F50 (clonal expansion) to E x V (chaos), with BLOSUM62-based TCRdist applied between CDR3 peptides within each V-J. Welch's t-statistics and random forest reduced 500 to 550 V-J features to 13, which were used in a naive Bayes classifier (R e1071). No statistical method was used to fix the sample size in advance, and group allocation was not hidden from the investigators. According to the paper, TCR Vbeta CDR3 sequencing was carried out on 135 peripheral blood samples, which came from 40 to 45 ophthalmopathy, 75 to 80 hyperthyroidism and roughly 17 progressor patients.

The receptor's source is a woman aged 25 to 39 with Graves disease. Donor details come from another sample of the same person, matched by shared clones. This chain is built from TRBV4-1 and TRBJ1-1; tentative D gene TRBD1, with 5 bases matching. The material sequenced was peripheral blood mononuclear cells (PBMCs), taken at new diagnosis, from a patient treated with antithyroid drugs. The CDR3 amino acid sequence is: CTSSQERGSEAFF. The nucleotide sequence reads TGCACCAGCAGCCAAGAGAGGGGAAGTGAAGCTTTCTTT.